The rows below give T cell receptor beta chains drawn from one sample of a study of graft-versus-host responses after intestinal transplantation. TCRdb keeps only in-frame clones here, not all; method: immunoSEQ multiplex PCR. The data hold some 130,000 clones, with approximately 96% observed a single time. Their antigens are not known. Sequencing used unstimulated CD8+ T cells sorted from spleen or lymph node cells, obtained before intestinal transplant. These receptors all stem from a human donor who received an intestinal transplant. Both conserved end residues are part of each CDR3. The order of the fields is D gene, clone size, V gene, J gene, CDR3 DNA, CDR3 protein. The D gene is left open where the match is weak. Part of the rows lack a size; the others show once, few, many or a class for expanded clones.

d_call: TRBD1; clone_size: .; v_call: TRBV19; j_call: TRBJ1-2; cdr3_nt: TGTGCCAGTACCCAGACAGGGGACCTGGCCGGCTACACCTTC; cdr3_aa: CASTQTGDLAGYTF
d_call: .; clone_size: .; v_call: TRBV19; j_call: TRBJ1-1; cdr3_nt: TGTGCCAGTAGTATTAAGTTGTGGAACACTGAAGCTTTCTTT; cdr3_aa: CASSIKLWNTEAFF
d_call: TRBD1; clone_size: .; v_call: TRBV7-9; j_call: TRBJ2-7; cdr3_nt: TGTGCCAGCAGCTTATCACAGGGGGCGAGCTCCTACGAGCAGTACTTC; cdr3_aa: CASSLSQGASSYEQYF
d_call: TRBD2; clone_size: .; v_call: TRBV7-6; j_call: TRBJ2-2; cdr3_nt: TGTGCCAGCAGCCCCACTAGCGTGAGACGTACGGGGGAGCTGTTTTTT; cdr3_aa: CASSPTSVRRTGELFF
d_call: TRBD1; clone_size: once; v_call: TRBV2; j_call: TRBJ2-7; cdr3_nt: TGTGCCAGCACCGGACAGGGGCGCGAGCAGTACTTC; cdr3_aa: CASTGQGREQYF
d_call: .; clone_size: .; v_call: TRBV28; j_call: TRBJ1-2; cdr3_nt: TGTGCCAGCAGCTTCCCTGATCCAGACCATGCCTTC; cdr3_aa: CASSFPDPDHAF
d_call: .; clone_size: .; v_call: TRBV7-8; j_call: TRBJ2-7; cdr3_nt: TGTGCCAGCAGCTTAGTAGGGCAGACCTACGAGCAGTACTTC; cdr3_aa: CASSLVGQTYEQYF
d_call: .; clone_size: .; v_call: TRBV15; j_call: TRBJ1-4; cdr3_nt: TGTGCCACCAGCAGGGCTCAAAAGGTGGATGAAAAACTGTTTTTT; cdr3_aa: CATSRAQKVDEKLFF
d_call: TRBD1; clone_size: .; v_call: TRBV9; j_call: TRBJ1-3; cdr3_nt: TGTGCCAGCAGCGTAGATCAGACAGGGCGTCGCGGAAACACCATATATTTT; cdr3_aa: CASSVDQTGRRGNTIYF
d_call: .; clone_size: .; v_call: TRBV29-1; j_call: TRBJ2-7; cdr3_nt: TGCAGCGTTTCCCCAACCGACTACGAGCAGTACTTC; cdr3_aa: CSVSPTDYEQYF
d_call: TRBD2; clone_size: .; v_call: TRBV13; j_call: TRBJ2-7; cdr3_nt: TGTGCCAGCACCCTAGGCGGGAGGGCCAGCGAGCAGTACTTC; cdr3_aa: CASTLGGRASEQYF
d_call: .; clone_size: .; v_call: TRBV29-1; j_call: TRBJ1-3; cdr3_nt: TGCAGCGTTGTGTACCTCTCTGGAAACACCATATATTTT; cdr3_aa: CSVVYLSGNTIYF
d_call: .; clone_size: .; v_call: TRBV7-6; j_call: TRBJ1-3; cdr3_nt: TGTGCCAGCACCAGGGGTACAAGCCCTGGAAACACCATATATTTT; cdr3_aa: CASTRGTSPGNTIYF
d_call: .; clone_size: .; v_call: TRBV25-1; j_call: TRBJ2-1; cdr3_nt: TGTGCCAGCAGTGAGGTAACGAATGGGGAGCAAAAGTTCTTC; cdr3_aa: CASSEVTNGEQKFF
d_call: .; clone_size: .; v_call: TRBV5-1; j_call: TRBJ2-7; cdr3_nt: TGCGCCAGCAGCTCCCCTTATGAGAGGTCCTACGAGCAGTACTTC; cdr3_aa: CASSSPYERSYEQYF
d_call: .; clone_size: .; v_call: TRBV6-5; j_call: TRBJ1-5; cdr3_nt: TGTGCCAGCAGTTCCTTCATCAGCAATCAGCCCCAGCATTTT; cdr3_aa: CASSSFISNQPQHF
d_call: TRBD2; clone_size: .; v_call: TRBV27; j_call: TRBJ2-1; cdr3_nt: TGTGCCAGCATCGAGCGGCGGGAGGCGTACAATGAGCAGTTCTTC; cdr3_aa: CASIERREAYNEQFF
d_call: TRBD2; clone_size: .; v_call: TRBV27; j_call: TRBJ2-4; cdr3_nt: TGTGCCAGCAGTGCCAAATCCGGGACTAGCGGGACTCTAGCCAAAAACATTCAGTACTTC; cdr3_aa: CASSAKSGTSGTLAKNIQYF
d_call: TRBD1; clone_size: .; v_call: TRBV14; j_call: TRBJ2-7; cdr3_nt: TGTGCCAGCAGCCAACCGGGACAGGGGAGCAGCGAGCAGTACTTC; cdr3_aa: CASSQPGQGSSEQYF